Reported below is one T cell receptor beta chain. These data originate in a study of T cell responses to AZD1222 COVID-19 vaccine. The V gene lost 6 bases and the J gene lost 0 bases, with 14 bases spanning the gap. The CDR3 spans 15 residues. From germline, CDR1 is LNHDA and CDR2 SQIVND (reference sequence). Repertoires were generated with immunoSEQ multiplex PCR, while TCRdb's copy carries only in-frame clones and drops some. Altogether about 89,000 clones are present, around nine tenths being singletons, with the ten largest covering about 5.5%. The chain employs TRBV19 and TRBJ1-1; a weak D match, TRBD1 (5 bases). Sequences were derived from peripheral blood, sampled 28 days after the second AZD1222 dose. This receptor was taken from an adult who received the AZD1222 COVID-19 vaccine. The CDR3, as DNA: TGTGCCAGTAGAAGGGACGGACTAATGAACACTGAAGCTTTCTTT. Translation: CASRRDGLMNTEAFF. The whole variable domain, filled in from reference TRBV19 and TRBJ1-1, reads DGGITQSPKYLFRKEGQNVTLSCEQNLNHDAMYWYRQDPGQGLRLIYYSQIVNDFQKGDIAEGYSVSREKKESFPLTVTSAQKNPTAFYLCASRRDGLMNTEAFFGQGTRLTVV.